This is a list of T cell receptor beta chains from one sample in a study of T cell changes during pregnancy in multiple sclerosis. Repertoires were generated with immunoSEQ multiplex PCR, while TCRdb's copy carries only in-frame clones and drops some. Of about 70,000 clones detected, more than 80% appear once; the ten largest clones hold approximately 2.1%. Here the sequenced sample was peripheral blood, taken in the second trimester of pregnancy. The receptors originated from a female donor in good health, enrolled as a control in a pregnancy study. CDR3s include the opening cysteine and the closing phenylalanine or tryptophan. A D gene is named only where the DNA matches it firmly. Rows give clone size only sometimes, using once, few, many, or a class for an expanded clone.

TGTGCCAGCAGTTTAGAGGGACAGGGGAAACCCTTCTATAATTCACCCCTCCACTTT	CASSLEGQGKPFYNSPLHF	TRBV27	TRBD1	19	.	TRBJ1-6
TGTGCCAGCAGCTTAGATATTCGGAGTGAAGCTTTCTTT	CASSLDIRSEAFF	TRBV11-2	.	13	.	TRBJ1-1
TGTGCCAGCAGCTTGGGCCAGCACTATAGCTACACCTTC	CASSLGQHYSYTF	TRBV5-4	.	13	.	TRBJ1-2
TGTGCCAGCAGCTTAGGGACAGATAATTCACCCCTCCACTTT	CASSLGTDNSPLHF	TRBV7-3	TRBD1	14	.	TRBJ1-6
TGTGCCAGCAGCGTTACAGGGCCCCACTCTGGGGCCAACGTCCTGACTTTC	CASSVTGPHSGANVLTF	TRBV7-9	.	17	once	TRBJ2-6
TGCGCCAGCAGCTTGAATGGCGGAGGTACTGAAGCTTTCTTT	CASSLNGGGTEAFF	TRBV5-1	.	14	few	TRBJ1-1
TGTGCCAGCAGTGACACAGGGGGCGGCTACAATGAGCAGTTCTTC	CASSDTGGGYNEQFF	TRBV6-1	TRBD1	15	.	TRBJ2-1
TGTGCCAGCAGCTTGGTAGCACGGCTTGCTGAAGCTTTCTTT	CASSLVARLAEAFF	TRBV5-6	.	14	.	TRBJ1-1
TGTGCCAGTACAGGGTATGGAAACACCATATATTTT	CASTGYGNTIYF	TRBV5-6	.	12	few	TRBJ1-3
TGTGCCAGCAGCCGCGGGCCATCTAGCCACGAGCAGTACTTC	CASSRGPSSHEQYF	TRBV5-6	.	14	once	TRBJ2-7
TGTGCTAGTGGTCTAGGGACTAGCGGGGGGGCAACGCAGTATTTT	CASGLGTSGGATQYF	TRBV12-5	TRBD2	15	.	TRBJ2-3
TGTGCCAGCAGTGAAGGTAGACTAGCGGGGGGGCAACATGAGCAGTTCTTC	CASSEGRLAGGQHEQFF	TRBV6-1	TRBD2	17	.	TRBJ2-1
TGTGCCAGCAGCTCGACAGGGGGCGCGGAGGGTGAGCAGTTCTTC	CASSSTGGAEGEQFF	TRBV7-3	TRBD1	15	.	TRBJ2-1
TGTGCCAGCAGTCAAATAGGGGGTATGAATTCACCCCTCCACTTT	CASSQIGGMNSPLHF	TRBV6-1	.	15	.	TRBJ1-6
TGTGCCAGCAGTTGGCGGGGGGCTAGCACAGATACGCAGTATTTT	CASSWRGASTDTQYF	TRBV6-6	TRBD2	15	.	TRBJ2-3
TGTGCCAGCACCGCGGGCTCCGACGACACCATATATTTT	CASTAGSDDTIYF	TRBV9	.	13	once	TRBJ1-3
TGTGCCAGCAGCTTAAGGCCGGGACAGGGGACCTCACCCCTCCACTTT	CASSLRPGQGTSPLHF	TRBV7-2	TRBD1	16	.	TRBJ1-6
TGTGCCAGCAGCCTAGGACTCGGGACAGGGCGTAGTGAGCCCCAGCATTTT	CASSLGLGTGRSEPQHF	TRBV7-8	TRBD1	17	.	TRBJ1-5
TGCGCCAGCAGCCTGAGACAGGGTGGGTCACCCCTCCACTTT	CASSLRQGGSPLHF	TRBV4-1	TRBD1	14	.	TRBJ1-6
TGTGCCAGCAGTCGGGCAGGGCTCTATAATTCACCCCTCCACTTT	CASSRAGLYNSPLHF	TRBV27	.	15	.	TRBJ1-6
TGTGCCAGCAGCAGCGGGATAAGATACACAGATACGCAGTATTTT	CASSSGIRYTDTQYF	TRBV9	TRBD2	15	.	TRBJ2-3
TGTGCCAGCAGCTCAAGACAGTACCGCCGCGAGCAGTACTTC	CASSSRQYRREQYF	TRBV5-6	.	14	.	TRBJ2-7
TGTGCCAGCAGATCACAGGGGGCGAGCACTGAAGCTTTCTTT	CASRSQGASTEAFF	TRBV27	TRBD1	14	once	TRBJ1-1
TGTGCCAGCAGCTTGGAAGGGGGAACTGGAAACACCATATATTTT	CASSLEGGTGNTIYF	TRBV5-6	.	15	.	TRBJ1-3
TGTGCTAGCAGCTTACAACTAGCGGGGGGTAATGAGCAGTTCTTC	CASSLQLAGGNEQFF	TRBV7-7	TRBD2	15	.	TRBJ2-1
TGTGCCACCAGCATGGGAGGGGCTGAAGCTTTCTTT	CATSMGGAEAFF	TRBV15	.	12	.	TRBJ1-1
TGTGCCAGCAGTGGCAGCAAGGACATGAACACTGAAGCTTTCTTT	CASSGSKDMNTEAFF	TRBV6-5	.	15	.	TRBJ1-1
TGTGCCAGCAGCCCACAGGGACGGAACACTGAAGCTTTCTTT	CASSPQGRNTEAFF	TRBV5-4	.	14	.	TRBJ1-1
TGTGCCAGCAGCCCCATCGGGGTCACAGATACGCAGTATTTT	CASSPIGVTDTQYF	TRBV13	.	14	.	TRBJ2-3
TGTGCCAGCAGCTTGGTCGGGACAGGGTGGACTGAAGCTTTCTTT	CASSLVGTGWTEAFF	TRBV5-6	TRBD1	15	.	TRBJ1-1
TGTGCCAGCAGCTTTACTGGAAACACCATATATTTT	CASSFTGNTIYF	TRBV5-5	.	12	.	TRBJ1-3
TGCGCCAGCAGCCAAGAGTCAGGGGAGCCCCAGCATTTT	CASSQESGEPQHF	TRBV4-3	.	13	.	TRBJ1-5
TGTGCCAGCAAACCAAGGACAGGTGGGAATTCACCCCTCCACTTT	CASKPRTGGNSPLHF	TRBV2	TRBD1	15	.	TRBJ1-6
TGTGCCTGGGGGACAGGTCCTACCAACTATGGCTACACCTTC	CAWGTGPTNYGYTF	TRBV30	TRBD1	14	.	TRBJ1-2
TGTGCCAGCAGCTTCGGAGGACAGGGGAATGGTTCACCCCTCCACTTT	CASSFGGQGNGSPLHF	TRBV5-4	TRBD1	16	.	TRBJ1-6
TGTGCCAGCAGTGTGACATCTGGGGCCAACGTCCTGACTTTC	CASSVTSGANVLTF	TRBV6-4	.	14	.	TRBJ2-6
TGTGCCAGCAGCTTAGACCTACCGGGACAGGGAGATGAAAAACTGTTTTTT	CASSLDLPGQGDEKLFF	TRBV11-2	TRBD1	17	.	TRBJ1-4
TGTGCCAGCAGCACCCGGGTCAACACTGAAGCTTTCTTT	CASSTRVNTEAFF	TRBV11-3	.	13	.	TRBJ1-1
TGTGCCAGCAGTCCTCCCGGGGACGAGCAGTACTTC	CASSPPGDEQYF	TRBV6-5	.	12	.	TRBJ2-7
TGTGCCAGCAGCCAATCAGGGAGGGAGCTGTTTTTT	CASSQSGRELFF	TRBV14	.	12	few	TRBJ2-2
TGTGCCAGCAGCCAATTCTTTGGAAACACCATATATTTT	CASSQFFGNTIYF	TRBV4-2	.	13	.	TRBJ1-3
TGTGCTAGTCGGGGCGGGGAAGGTGGAAACACCATATATTTT	CASRGGEGGNTIYF	TRBV12-5	.	14	.	TRBJ1-3
TGTGCCAGCAGTTGGGGCGCAGGCAATAATTCACCCCTCCACTTT	CASSWGAGNNSPLHF	TRBV6-1	.	15	.	TRBJ1-6